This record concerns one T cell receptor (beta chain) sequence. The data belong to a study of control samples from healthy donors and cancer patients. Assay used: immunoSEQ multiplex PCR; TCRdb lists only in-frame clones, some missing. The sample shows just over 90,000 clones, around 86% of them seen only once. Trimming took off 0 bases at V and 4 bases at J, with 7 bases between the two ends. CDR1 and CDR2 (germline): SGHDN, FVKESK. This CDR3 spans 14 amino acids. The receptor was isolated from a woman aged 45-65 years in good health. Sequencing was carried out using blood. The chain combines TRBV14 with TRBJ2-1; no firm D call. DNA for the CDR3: TGTGCCAGCAGCCAAGATGCACAGTACAATGAGCAGTTCTTC. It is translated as CASSQDAQYNEQFF.